This TCR beta chain came from a study of T cells in Graves' hyperthyroidism and ophthalmopathy. Across the whole study: It was at initial diagnosis, before any treatment, that peripheral blood was collected.

In this sample, this clonotype turned up a few times. Its antigen remains unknown. Patients aged 18 to 65 with hyperthyroidism were newly diagnosed, with duration under 2 months. Exclusion criteria comprised uncontrolled infection, other autoimmune disease, pregnancy or lactation. Study outcomes and limitations: Ophthalmopathy stood apart from stable hyperthyroidism in a 13 V-J model.

The TCR beta CDR3 regions underwent amplification using RNA transcripts as the source. The primer set for the first-round RT-PCR of the TCR CDR3 was HTBI. TCRdb passed the multiplex PCR reads through MiXCR, listing each CDR3 protein once. This table has hundreds of thousands of distinct CDR3 sequences, over 35% appearing once. The CDR3 runs 15 residues. Germline V gene lookup returns CDR1 LNHDA and CDR2 SQIVND (reference sequence). Trimming removed 6 bases from V and 3 bases from J, with 14 bases in between. The sequenced material came from blood. The sequence came from a man younger than 30 with Graves' hyperthyroidism. The chain carries TRBV19 and TRBJ2-2; tentatively, D is TRBD2 (5 bases). Written as DNA, the CDR3 is TGTGCCAGTAGCCCGGAACTAGGGTACACCGGGGAGCTGTTTTTT. Protein: CASSPELGYTGELFF. The full variable domain, rest sourced from reference TRBV19 and TRBJ2-2, is DGGITQSPKYLFRKEGQNVTLSCEQNLNHDAMYWYRQDPGQGLRLIYYSQIVNDFQKGDIAEGYSVSREKKESFPLTVTSAQKNPTAFYLCASSPELGYTGELFFGEGSRLTVL.